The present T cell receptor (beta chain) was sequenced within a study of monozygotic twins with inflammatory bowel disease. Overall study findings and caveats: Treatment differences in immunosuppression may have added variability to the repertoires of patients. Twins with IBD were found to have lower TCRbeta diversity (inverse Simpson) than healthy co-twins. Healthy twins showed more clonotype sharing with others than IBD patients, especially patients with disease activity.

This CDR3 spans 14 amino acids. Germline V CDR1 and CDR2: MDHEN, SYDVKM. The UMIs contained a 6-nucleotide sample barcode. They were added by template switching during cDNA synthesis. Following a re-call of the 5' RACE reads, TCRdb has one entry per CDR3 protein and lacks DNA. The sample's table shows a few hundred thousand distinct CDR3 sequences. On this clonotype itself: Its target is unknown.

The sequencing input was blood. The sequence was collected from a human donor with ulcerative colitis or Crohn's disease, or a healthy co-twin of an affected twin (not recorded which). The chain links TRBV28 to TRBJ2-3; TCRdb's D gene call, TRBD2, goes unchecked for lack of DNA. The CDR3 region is CATTSGSLPDTQYF. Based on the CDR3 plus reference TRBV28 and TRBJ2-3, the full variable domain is DVKVTQSSRYLVKRTGEKVFLECVQDMDHENMFWYRQDPGLGLRLIYFSYDVKMKEKGDIPEGYSVSREKKERFSLILESASTNQTSMYLCATTSGSLPDTQYFGPGTRLTVL.